This T cell receptor (beta chain) was found in a study of post-analysis software for immune sequencing data. Study outcomes and limitations: Under F measure analysis, samples from one preparation batch co-clustered strongly. Relative to controls, patients had five TRBV segments at higher frequency, with TRBV5-6, TRBV5-1 and TRBV20-1 among these.

CDR3 length: 14 amino acids. Deletions cut 1 base from V and 4 bases from J, with 11 bases between. Germline V gene data show CDR1 as LNHNV and CDR2 as YYDKDF (reference sequence). As regards this clonotype: Its matching antigen is unknown.

Unique molecular identifiers were carried by the TCR beta cDNA libraries. Some 540,000 cDNA molecules were obtained from 1 to 10 million T cells. TCRdb reprocessed the PCR reads with MiXCR, giving one entry per CDR3 protein. The table shows hundreds of thousands of distinct CDR3 sequences, with less than 35% occurring only once. V gene TRBV15 combines with J gene TRBJ2-7; maybe TRBD1 (6 bases). The receptor was derived from a girl under 18 with multiple sclerosis. The sample consisted of blood. The DNA for the CDR3 is TGTGCCACCAGCAGAGGCCAGGGGCCGTACGAGCAGTACTTC. Amino acids: CATSRGQGPYEQYF.